This paragraph reports one T cell receptor (beta chain). The data are from a study of shared clonotypes between healthy human individuals. This CDR3 is built from 18 residues. V lost 5 bases and J lost 5; bases outside the gene matches: 14. The germline V gene has CDR1 SGHTA and CDR2 FQGTGA. Each subset's genomic DNA was shared equally among a number of immunoSEQ plates. Assay: immunoSEQ multiplex PCR; the TCRdb copy retains only in-frame clones and omits some. Among over 1.4 million clones listed, roughly 96% were seen once. This TCR was recovered from a man between 25 and 39 years old in good health. Sample: naive CD4+ T cells sorted from blood. Documented subset: CD45RA+ positively selected. The chain employs TRBV7-3 and TRBJ1-6; 8 nucleotides match TRBD1. The DNA of the CDR3 is TGTGCCAGCAGCCCCGGGGGCCACCCGGGACAGGATAATTCACCCCTCCACTTT. This codes for CASSPGGHPGQDNSPLHF.